Shown below are 27 T cell receptor beta chains from a single sample sequenced in a study of OX40 agonist ivuxolimab in advanced cancers. Measured with immunoSEQ multiplex PCR; TCRdb has only the in-frame clones, and not every one. Here the sample spans almost 50,000 clones, about 81% being singletons. Sequenced material: CD4+ or CD8+ T cells sorted from blood, taken in a trial of the OX40 agonist ivuxolimab. The receptors here all came from an adult with an advanced solid tumor such as melanoma, head and neck, liver or kidney cancer.

This sequence joins TRBV2 and TRBJ1-5, with a possible D match to TRBD1 (6 bases). The germline V and J ends were trimmed by 10 bases and 3 bases, with 16 bases remaining between them. This CDR3 spans 14 amino acids. Germline V gene sequence: CDR1 SNHLY, CDR2 FYNNEI. The CDR3 reads CATQEGVNNQPQHF. The CDR3 DNA reads TGTGCCACGCAGGAGGGGGTCAACAATCAGCCCCAGCATTTT.

The CDR3 sequence is CASSLLTGVNSPLHF. DNA of the CDR3: TGTGCCAGCAGTTTATTGACAGGGGTCAATTCACCCCTCCACTTT. The chain employs TRBV27 and TRBJ1-6; 8 bases are a match to TRBD1. Germline CDR1 is MNHEY and CDR2 is SMNVEV (reference sequence). V lost 1 base, J lost 7 bases, and 3 bases stayed unmatched. This CDR3 region has 15 residues.

V gene TRBV4-2 combines with J gene TRBJ2-1, with no clear D. CDR1 is LGHNA and CDR2 is YNFKEQ in the germline V gene. V lost 0 bases to trimming and J lost 0 bases, with 9 bases between them. The CDR3 has 16 residues. CDR3 loop: CASSQEPTSSYNEQFF. CDR3 nucleotides: TGTGCCAGCAGCCAAGAACCGACAAGCTCCTACAATGAGCAGTTCTTC.

The chain links TRBV6-6 to TRBJ2-1; D is uncertain. Looked up from germline, CDR1 is MNHNY and CDR2 is SVGAGI (reference sequence). The length of the CDR3 is 13 residues. The germline V and J ends were trimmed by 2 bases and 5 bases, with 7 bases remaining between them. This CDR3 reads CASSYQPDNEQFF. The DNA of the CDR3 is TGTGCCAGCAGTTACCAGCCGGACAATGAGCAGTTCTTC.

This clone was recorded once. This sequence joins TRBV7-8 and TRBJ2-1; the D gene is possibly TRBD2 (5 bases). Germline-derived CDR1 and CDR2 are SGHVS and FQNEAQ. V shed 3 bases and J shed 6 bases, with 15 bases lying between them. This CDR3 is 15 amino acids long. CDR3 residues: CASSFRWERTNEQFF. Here the CDR3 DNA reads TGTGCCAGCAGCTTTCGTTGGGAGCGAACCAATGAGCAGTTCTTC.

This chain uses TRBV5-1 with TRBJ2-7, with D possibly TRBD2 on 6 matching bases. CDR3 length: 14 amino acids. Trimming removed 1 base from V and 2 bases from J, with 10 bases in between. Germline V gene lookup returns CDR1 SGHRS and CDR2 YFSETQ. In DNA form, the CDR3 reads TGCGCCAGCAGCTTGTCTACGGGGGCCTACGAGCAGTACTTC. Protein sequence: CASSLSTGAYEQYF.

This clone came up a few times. The chain links TRBV4-3 to TRBJ1-2; D may be TRBD1 (5 bases). CDR1 is LGHNA, CDR2 YSLEER, per germline. This CDR3 spans 14 amino acids. The ends were cut back, 1 base at V and 7 bases at J, with 13 bases in the middle. This CDR3 is CASSQAAREGGYTF. The CDR3 region has the DNA TGCGCCAGCAGCCAAGCGGCCAGGGAGGGTGGCTACACCTTC.

The chain combines TRBV7-8 with TRBJ1-2, with TRBD1 as a possible D gene (6 bases). V gave up 1 base and J gave up 2 bases, with 11 bases separating them. Germline CDR1 is SGHVS and CDR2 is FQNEAQ. This CDR3 spans 15 amino acids. The CDR3: CASSLVLGANYGYTF. The DNA of the CDR3 is TGTGCCAGCAGCTTAGTTCTGGGGGCGAACTATGGCTACACCTTC. The full variable domain, in which reference TRBV7-8 and TRBJ1-2 provide the parts outside the CDR3, is GAGVSQSPRYKVAKRGQDVALRCDPISGHVSLFWYQQALGQGPEFLTYFQNEAQLDKSGLPSDRFFAERPEGSVSTLKIQRTQQEDSAVYLCASSLVLGANYGYTFGSGTRLTVV.

This clone was seen a handful of times. V is TRBV5-1 and J is TRBJ2-7, with D uncertain. This CDR3 region has 14 residues. Germline CDR1 SGHRS, CDR2 YFSETQ. V was pared by 5 bases and J by 0 bases, with 12 bases between. The CDR3 nucleotides are TGCGCCAGCAGTTCCGGCGGAAGCTCCTACGAGCAGTACTTC. It yields the protein CASSSGGSSYEQYF.

This chain uses TRBV6-1 with TRBJ2-5, with D tentatively TRBD2 (6 bases). The V gene's germline CDR1 is MNHNS and CDR2 SASEGT. The V and J ends lost 4 bases and 5 bases respectively, with 14 bases between them. This CDR3 is built from 14 residues. This chain's CDR3 is CASSVGGVQETQYF. Written as DNA, the CDR3 is TGTGCCAGCAGTGTCGGGGGAGTTCAGGAGACCCAGTACTTC.

The rearrangement links TRBV21-1 to TRBJ2-7; no check of the table's D call, TRBD1, against the DNA was made. TRBV21-1 represents a pseudogene. The CDR3 covers 17 residues. CDR3 nucleotides: TGTGCCAGCAGCAAGAAGTGCAGGGGCCTAGATGGCTACGAGCAGTACTTC. It translates to CASSKKCRGLDGYEQYF.

The chain carries TRBV6-5 and TRBJ2-3, with a possible D match to TRBD2 (6 bases). The CDR3 is 15 residues long. The V and J ends lost 4 bases and 0 bases respectively, with 11 bases between them. CDR1 is MNHEY and CDR2 is SVGAGI in the germline V gene. CDR3 in DNA: TGTGCCAGCAGTTTACGCGGGGCAAGCACAGATACGCAGTATTTT. Protein sequence: CASSLRGASTDTQYF.

This clone was recorded a few times. The genes are TRBV19 and TRBJ1-1; D not certain. Germline lookup yields CDR1 LNHDA and CDR2 SQIVND (reference sequence). CDR3 size: 13 residues. V was shortened by 2 bases and J by 0 bases, with 4 bases between the two germline ends. CDR3 nucleotides: TGTGCCAGTAGTATAAGCATGAACACTGAAGCTTTCTTT. Protein product: CASSISMNTEAFF. Full variable domain (rest looked up from reference TRBV19 and TRBJ1-1): DGGITQSPKYLFRKEGQNVTLSCEQNLNHDAMYWYRQDPGQGLRLIYYSQIVNDFQKGDIAEGYSVSREKKESFPLTVTSAQKNPTAFYLCASSISMNTEAFFGQGTRLTVV.

V and J are TRBV18 and TRBJ1-5; D is unclear. Germline V gene data show CDR1 as KGHSH and CDR2 as LQKENI. Trimming cost V 1 base and J 11 bases, with 18 bases left between them. This CDR3 region has 15 residues. The CDR3 reads CASSPLSSLARAQHF. In DNA form, the CDR3 reads TGTGCCAGCTCACCACTGTCAAGCCTCGCTAGGGCCCAGCATTTT.

The chain is built from TRBV11-2 and TRBJ2-2; the D gene is possibly TRBD2 (6 bases). The V gene's germline CDR1 is SGHAT and CDR2 FQNNGV. This CDR3 region has 15 residues. Trimming removed 2 bases at V and 5 bases at J, with 12 bases between. The chain's CDR3 is CASSLKLAETGELFF. In DNA form, the CDR3 reads TGTGCCAGCAGCTTAAAACTAGCAGAGACCGGGGAGCTGTTTTTT.

The chain joins TRBV30 to TRBJ1-4, with D possibly matching TRBD1 (6 bases). V lost 2 bases, J lost 7 bases, and 17 bases lay in between. The germline gives CDR1 GTSNPN, CDR2 SVGIG (reference sequence). This CDR3 spans 15 amino acids. CDR3 amino acids: CAWSPPGARGEKLFF. CDR3 DNA sequence: TGTGCCTGGAGTCCCCCAGGGGCGCGGGGTGAAAAACTGTTTTTT.

The rearrangement links TRBV6-5 to TRBJ1-3; D not certain. Trimming pared 5 bases from V and 0 bases from J, leaving 8 bases between. This CDR3 is built from 14 residues. Germline V gene lookup returns CDR1 MNHEY and CDR2 SVGAGI. The CDR3 loop is CASSPRISGNTIYF. CDR3 in DNA: TGTGCCAGCAGTCCCAGGATCTCTGGAAACACCATATATTTT.

This clone has more than one count but fewer than ten. This chain connects TRBV7-2 to TRBJ2-7; 9 positions match TRBD2. Trimming removed 5 bases from V and 1 base from J; junction bases left unmatched: 15. In germline, CDR1 is SGHTA, CDR2 FQGNSA. The CDR3 runs 18 residues. The CDR3 DNA follows: TGTGCCAGCAGCCCCCACTTGTCCCAGGCGGGAGGGTCCTACGAGCAGTACTTC. It codes for CASSPHLSQAGGSYEQYF. Full variable domain (rest looked up from reference TRBV7-2 and TRBJ2-7): GAGVSQSPSNKVTEKGKDVELRCDPISGHTALYWYRQSLGQGLEFLIYFQGNSAPDKSGLPSDRFSAERTGGSVSTLTIQRTQQEDSAVYLCASSPHLSQAGGSYEQYFGPGTRLTVT.

The chain combines TRBV4-2 with TRBJ2-1, with D perhaps matching TRBD2 (5 bases). This CDR3 is 13 amino acids long. Germline CDR1 LGHNA, CDR2 YNFKEQ. Trimming took off 0 bases at V and 9 bases at J, with 9 bases between the two ends. CDR3 protein: CASSQDASGEQFF. For the CDR3, the DNA is TGTGCCAGCAGCCAAGATGCCAGCGGTGAGCAGTTCTTC.

The chain is built from TRBV5-1 and TRBJ2-7, with 10 bases lining up with TRBD2. The CDR3 has 18 residues. J was trimmed by 2 bases and V by 1 base; bases with no gene match: 12. Germline CDR1 is SGHRS and CDR2 is YFSETQ. The CDR3 loop is CASSLRSLAGDSPYEQYF. CDR3 bases: TGCGCCAGCAGCTTGCGGTCTCTAGCGGGAGATTCCCCCTACGAGCAGTACTTC.

In its sample, this clone was seen once. In DNA, the CDR3 is TGTGCCAGCAGCTTGGTCTATTACAGGGGGCGCGATGAAAAACTGTTTTTT. Translating gives CASSLVYYRGRDEKLFF. The chain recombines TRBV5-8 with TRBJ1-4; 9 bases agree with TRBD1. CDR1 is SGHTS, CDR2 YDEGEE, per germline. This CDR3 is 17 amino acids long. V was clipped by 0 bases and J by 6 bases; unmatched bases: 9. Complete variable domain (other parts from reference TRBV5-8 and TRBJ1-4): EAGVTQSPTHLIKTRGQQATLRCSPISGHTSVYWYQQALGLGLQFLLWYDEGEERNRGNFPPRFSGRQFPNYSSELNVNALELEDSALYLCASSLVYYRGRDEKLFFGSGTQLSVL.

The CDR3, as DNA: TGTGCCAGCAGTTTACAGGGACCCAGGGTGGATGGCTACACCTTC. It encodes CASSLQGPRVDGYTF. The rearrangement links TRBV28 to TRBJ1-2; D may be TRBD1 (5 bases). CDR1 is MDHEN and CDR2 is SYDVKM in the germline V gene. The V and J ends lost 2 bases and 6 bases respectively, with 16 bases between them. This CDR3 is built from 15 residues.

This clone was counted a single time. V usage is TRBV28 and J usage is TRBJ2-7; D is perhaps TRBD1 (6 bases). This CDR3 has 11 amino acids. CDR1 is MDHEN and CDR2 is SYDVKM in the germline V gene. V shed 11 bases and J shed 3 bases, with 11 bases lying between them. The CDR3 region is CAVQGSYEQYF. In DNA, the CDR3 is TGTGCCGTCCAGGGGAGCTACGAGCAGTACTTC.

The chain is built from TRBV5-1 and TRBJ1-1; the match to TRBD1 covers 8 bases. Germline lookup yields CDR1 SGHRS and CDR2 YFSETQ. The CDR3 has 14 residues. V trimming: 4 bases; J trimming: 6 bases; junction bases outside the gene matches: 8. Written as DNA, the CDR3 is TGCGCCAGCAGCCCCGGGACAGGTATCTCTGAAGCTTTCTTT. Translated, it gives CASSPGTGISEAFF.

Here the CDR3 reads CASERAGYEQYF. As DNA, the CDR3 is TGTGCCAGCGAGAGGGCGGGCTACGAGCAGTACTTC. The chain uses TRBV28 and TRBJ2-7; D possibly corresponds to TRBD2 (5 bases). The CDR3 consists of 12 residues. CDR1 MDHEN and CDR2 SYDVKM come from the germline V gene. V was shortened by 8 bases and J by 3 bases, with 11 bases between the two germline ends.

This clone was seen a few times. J is TRBJ2-5 and V is TRBV5-1; weak D call: TRBD2 (5 bases). This CDR3 contains 16 residues. In germline, CDR1 is SGHRS, CDR2 YFSETQ. Trimming took off 4 bases at V and 5 bases at J, with 21 bases between the two ends. This chain's CDR3 is CASSLPFGVYRETQYF. For the CDR3, the DNA is TGCGCCAGCAGCCTACCTTTCGGGGTTTATCGTGAGACCCAGTACTTC. Full variable domain (outside the CDR3, taken from reference TRBV5-1 and TRBJ2-5): KAGVTQTPRYLIKTRGQQVTLSCSPISGHRSVSWYQQTPGQGLQFLFEYFSETQRNKGNFPGRFSGRQFSNSRSEMNVSTLELGDSALYLCASSLPFGVYRETQYFGPGTRLLVL.

The chain carries TRBV7-9 and TRBJ2-5; unclear D gene. The J call may be in error: the DNA end matches TRBJ2-7 better. Germline CDR1 and CDR2: SEHNR and FQNEAQ (reference sequence). This CDR3 has 12 amino acids. The CDR3 reads CASSRVSYEQYF. In DNA, the CDR3 is TGTGCCAGCAGTCGGGTCTCCTACGAGCAGTACTTC.